This TCR beta chain was recovered during a study of cytomegalovirus exposure and HLA in healthy donors. Germline CDR1 reads SGHNT; CDR2 reads YYREEE (reference sequence). The CDR3 extends over 13 amino acids. Trimming took 2 bases from V and 4 from J, leaving 9 bases between them. PCR involved 60 Vbeta and 13 Jbeta primers. TCRdb's table, derived via immunoSEQ multiplex PCR, lists solely in-frame clones and lacks some. The sample includes over 150,000 clones, 70% to 80% seen only once; the top ten take 4.3%. V gene TRBV5-4 combines with J gene TRBJ1-2; possibly TRBD1 for D (6 bases). The sequenced material came from PBMCs. The receptor's source is a man in his forties in good health and CMV-seronegative. The CDR3 nucleotides read TGTGCCAGCAGCTTCAGGGGCGCCTATGGCTACACCTTC. This encodes CASSFRGAYGYTF.